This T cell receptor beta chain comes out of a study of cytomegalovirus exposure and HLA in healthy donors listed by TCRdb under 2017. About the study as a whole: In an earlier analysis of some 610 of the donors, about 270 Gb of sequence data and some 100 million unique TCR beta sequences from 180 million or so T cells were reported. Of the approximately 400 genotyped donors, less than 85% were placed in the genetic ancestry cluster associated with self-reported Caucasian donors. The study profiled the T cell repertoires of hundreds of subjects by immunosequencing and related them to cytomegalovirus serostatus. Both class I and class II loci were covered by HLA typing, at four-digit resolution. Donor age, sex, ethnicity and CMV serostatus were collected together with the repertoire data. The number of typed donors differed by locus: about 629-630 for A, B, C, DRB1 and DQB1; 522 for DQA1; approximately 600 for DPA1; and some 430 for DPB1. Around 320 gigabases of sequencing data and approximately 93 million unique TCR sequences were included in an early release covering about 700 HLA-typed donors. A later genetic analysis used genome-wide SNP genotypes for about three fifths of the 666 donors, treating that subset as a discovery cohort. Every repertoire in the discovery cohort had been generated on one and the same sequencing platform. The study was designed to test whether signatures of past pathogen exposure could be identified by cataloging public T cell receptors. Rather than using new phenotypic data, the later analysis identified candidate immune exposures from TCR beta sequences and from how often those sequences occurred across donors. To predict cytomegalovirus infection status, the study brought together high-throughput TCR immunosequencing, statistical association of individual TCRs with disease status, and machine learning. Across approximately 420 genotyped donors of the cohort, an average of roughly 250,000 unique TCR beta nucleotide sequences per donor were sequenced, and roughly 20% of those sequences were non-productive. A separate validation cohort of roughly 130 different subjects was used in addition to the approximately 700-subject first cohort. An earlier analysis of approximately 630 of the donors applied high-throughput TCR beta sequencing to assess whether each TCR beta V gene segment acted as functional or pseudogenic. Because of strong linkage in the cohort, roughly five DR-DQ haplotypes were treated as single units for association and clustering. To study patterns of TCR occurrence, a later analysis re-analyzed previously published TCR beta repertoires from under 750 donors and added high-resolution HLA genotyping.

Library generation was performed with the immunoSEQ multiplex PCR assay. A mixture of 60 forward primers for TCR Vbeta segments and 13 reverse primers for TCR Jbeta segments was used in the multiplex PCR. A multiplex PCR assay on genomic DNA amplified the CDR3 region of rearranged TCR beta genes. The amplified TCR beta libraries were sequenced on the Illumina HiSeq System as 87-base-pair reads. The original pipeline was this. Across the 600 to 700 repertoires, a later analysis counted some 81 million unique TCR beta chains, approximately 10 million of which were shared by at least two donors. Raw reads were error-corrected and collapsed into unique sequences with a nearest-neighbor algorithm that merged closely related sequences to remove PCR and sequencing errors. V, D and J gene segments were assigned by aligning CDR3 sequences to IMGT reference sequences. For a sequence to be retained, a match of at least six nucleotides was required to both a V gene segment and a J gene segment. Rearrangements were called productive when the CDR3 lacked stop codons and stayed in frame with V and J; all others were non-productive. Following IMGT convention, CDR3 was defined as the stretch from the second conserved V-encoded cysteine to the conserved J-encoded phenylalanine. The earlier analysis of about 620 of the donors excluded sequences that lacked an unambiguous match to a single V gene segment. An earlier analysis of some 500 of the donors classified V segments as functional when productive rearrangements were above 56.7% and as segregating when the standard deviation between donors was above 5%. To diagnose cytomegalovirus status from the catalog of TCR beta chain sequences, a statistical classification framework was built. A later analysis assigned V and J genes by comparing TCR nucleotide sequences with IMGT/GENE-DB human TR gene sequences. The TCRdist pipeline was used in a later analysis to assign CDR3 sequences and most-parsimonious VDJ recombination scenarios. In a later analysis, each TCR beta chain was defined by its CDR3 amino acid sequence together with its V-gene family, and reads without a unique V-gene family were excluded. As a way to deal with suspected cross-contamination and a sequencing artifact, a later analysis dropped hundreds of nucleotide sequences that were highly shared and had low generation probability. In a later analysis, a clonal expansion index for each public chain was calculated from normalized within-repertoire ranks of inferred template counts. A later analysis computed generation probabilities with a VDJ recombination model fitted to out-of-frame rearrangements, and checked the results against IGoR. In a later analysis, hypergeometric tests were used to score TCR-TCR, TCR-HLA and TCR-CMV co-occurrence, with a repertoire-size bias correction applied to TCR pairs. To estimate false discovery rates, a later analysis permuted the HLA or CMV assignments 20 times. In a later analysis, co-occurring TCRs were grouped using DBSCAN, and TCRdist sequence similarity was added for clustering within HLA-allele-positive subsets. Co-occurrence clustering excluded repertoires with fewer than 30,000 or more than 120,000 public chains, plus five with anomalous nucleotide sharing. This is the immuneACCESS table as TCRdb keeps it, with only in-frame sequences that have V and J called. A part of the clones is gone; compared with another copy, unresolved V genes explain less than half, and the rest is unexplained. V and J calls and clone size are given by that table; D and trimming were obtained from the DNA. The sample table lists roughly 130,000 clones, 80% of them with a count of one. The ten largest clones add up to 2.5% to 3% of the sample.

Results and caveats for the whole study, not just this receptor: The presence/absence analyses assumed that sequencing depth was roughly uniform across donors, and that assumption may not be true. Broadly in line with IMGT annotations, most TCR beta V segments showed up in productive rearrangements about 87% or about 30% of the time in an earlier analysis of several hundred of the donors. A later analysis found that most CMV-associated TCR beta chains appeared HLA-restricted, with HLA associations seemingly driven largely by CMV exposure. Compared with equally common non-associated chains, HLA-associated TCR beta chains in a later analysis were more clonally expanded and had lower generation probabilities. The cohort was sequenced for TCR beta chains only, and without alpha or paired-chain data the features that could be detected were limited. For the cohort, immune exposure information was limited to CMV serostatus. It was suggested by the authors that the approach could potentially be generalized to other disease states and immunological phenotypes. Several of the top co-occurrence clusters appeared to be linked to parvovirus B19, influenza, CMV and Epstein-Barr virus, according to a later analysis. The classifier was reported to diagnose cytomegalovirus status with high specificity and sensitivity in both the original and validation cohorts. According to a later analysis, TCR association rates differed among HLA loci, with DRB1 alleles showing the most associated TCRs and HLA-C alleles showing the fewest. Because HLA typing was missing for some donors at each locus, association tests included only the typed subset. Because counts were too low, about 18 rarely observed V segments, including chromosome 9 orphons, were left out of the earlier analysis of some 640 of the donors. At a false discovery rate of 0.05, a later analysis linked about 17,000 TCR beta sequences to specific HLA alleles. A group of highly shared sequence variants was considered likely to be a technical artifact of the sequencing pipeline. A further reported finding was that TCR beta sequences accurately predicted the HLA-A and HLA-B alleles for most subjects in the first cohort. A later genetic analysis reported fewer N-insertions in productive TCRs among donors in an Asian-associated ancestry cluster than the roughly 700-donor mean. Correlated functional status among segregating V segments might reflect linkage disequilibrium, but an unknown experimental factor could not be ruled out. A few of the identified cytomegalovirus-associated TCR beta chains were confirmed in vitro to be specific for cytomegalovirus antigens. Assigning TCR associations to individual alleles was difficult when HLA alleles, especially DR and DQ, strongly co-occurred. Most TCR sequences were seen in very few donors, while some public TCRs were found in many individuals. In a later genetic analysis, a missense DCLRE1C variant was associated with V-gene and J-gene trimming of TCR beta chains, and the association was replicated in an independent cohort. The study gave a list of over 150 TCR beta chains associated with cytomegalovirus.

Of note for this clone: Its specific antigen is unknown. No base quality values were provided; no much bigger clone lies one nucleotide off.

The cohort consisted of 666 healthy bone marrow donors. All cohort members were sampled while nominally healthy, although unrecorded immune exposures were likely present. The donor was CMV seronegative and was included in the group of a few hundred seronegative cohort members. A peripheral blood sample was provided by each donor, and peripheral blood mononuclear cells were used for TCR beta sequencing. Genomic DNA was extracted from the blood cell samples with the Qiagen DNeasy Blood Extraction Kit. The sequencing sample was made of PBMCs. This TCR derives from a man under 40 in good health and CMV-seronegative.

The DNA sequence is TGTGCTAGTGGAGAGTGGTCTTCGGATTCACCCCTCCACTTT. This codes for CASGEWSSDSPLHF. This sequence uses TRBV12-5 and TRBJ1-6; the D gene identity is not certain. V loses 6 bases of germline sequence and J loses 8 bases, and the interval between the two ends is 14 bases. The CDR3 has 14 amino acids, counting the end cysteine and phenylalanine. Left in the record is the CDR3 DNA by itself, 42 bases read in frame from the first base. According to the germline V gene, CDR1 reads LGHNT and CDR2 reads FRNRAP.